A single T cell receptor beta chain is shown here with its context. What it recognizes is unknown. This sample was included in a study of T cell responses to AZD1222 COVID-19 vaccine. Study-wide findings and caveats: At 160-218 and 743-854, vaccine-associated CD4 TCRs were dominant, and they spanned spike. Of spike-specific TCRs, nearly half reportedly target regions left unmutated in variants. The number of AZD1222 recipients seropositive at baseline was only 5 to 7.

The protocol was immunoSEQ multiplex PCR, while the TCRdb copy is restricted to in-frame clones and leaves out a portion. This sample carries approximately 100,000 clones, about 87% of them seen once, and the ten largest clones take about 8.7%. Germline lookup yields CDR1 LNHDA and CDR2 SQIVND (reference sequence). This CDR3 has 17 amino acids. Germline trimming cut 1 base from V and 7 bases from J; bases unmatched to any gene: 11. The genes are TRBV19 and TRBJ2-1; 9 positions agree with TRBD2. Sequencing was performed on peripheral blood, taken on day 0 of AZD1222 vaccination. The source of this sequence is an adult in good health. The CDR3 region is CASSIALAGGPGNEQFF. In nucleotides, the CDR3 is TGTGCCAGTAGTATAGCCCTGGCGGGAGGGCCGGGGAATGAGCAGTTCTTC.